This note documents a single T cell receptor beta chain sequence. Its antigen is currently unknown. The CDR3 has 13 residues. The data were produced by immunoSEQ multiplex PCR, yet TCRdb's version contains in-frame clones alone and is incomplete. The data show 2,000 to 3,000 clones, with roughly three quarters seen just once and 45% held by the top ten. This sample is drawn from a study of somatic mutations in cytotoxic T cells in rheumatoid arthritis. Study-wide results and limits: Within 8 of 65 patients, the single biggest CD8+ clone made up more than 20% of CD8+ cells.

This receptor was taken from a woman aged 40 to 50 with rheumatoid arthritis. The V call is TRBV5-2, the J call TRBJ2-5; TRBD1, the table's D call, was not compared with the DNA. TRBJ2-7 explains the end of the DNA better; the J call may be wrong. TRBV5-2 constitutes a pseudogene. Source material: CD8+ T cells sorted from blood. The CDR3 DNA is TGTGCCAGCAGCTCCGGGACAACCTACGAGCAGTACTTC. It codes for CASSSGTTYEQYF.